This T cell receptor beta chain was found in a study of sequential checkpoint blockade in melanoma. Trimming removed 2 bases at V and 5 bases at J, with 14 bases between. Looked up from germline, CDR1 is SGHTS and CDR2 is YDEGEE. The CDR3 covers 14 residues. Described treatment: randomized to nivolumab then ipilimumab (arm A) or the reverse (arm B). Libraries were prepared by immunoSEQ multiplex PCR; TCRdb keeps only in-frame clonotypes and omits some of them. The sample has about 20,000 clones, roughly four fifths seen once. Sequencing was performed on CD8+ T cells sorted from blood (inferred from file names), taken from a patient given nivolumab and ipilimumab in sequence. The TCR originated in a human donor with melanoma. The chain links TRBV5-8 to TRBJ2-7; perhaps TRBD2 as D (5 bases). DNA of the CDR3: TGTGCCAGCAGCTTCGGCCGGGGTGGGAACGAGCAGTACTTC. Translation: CASSFGRGGNEQYF.